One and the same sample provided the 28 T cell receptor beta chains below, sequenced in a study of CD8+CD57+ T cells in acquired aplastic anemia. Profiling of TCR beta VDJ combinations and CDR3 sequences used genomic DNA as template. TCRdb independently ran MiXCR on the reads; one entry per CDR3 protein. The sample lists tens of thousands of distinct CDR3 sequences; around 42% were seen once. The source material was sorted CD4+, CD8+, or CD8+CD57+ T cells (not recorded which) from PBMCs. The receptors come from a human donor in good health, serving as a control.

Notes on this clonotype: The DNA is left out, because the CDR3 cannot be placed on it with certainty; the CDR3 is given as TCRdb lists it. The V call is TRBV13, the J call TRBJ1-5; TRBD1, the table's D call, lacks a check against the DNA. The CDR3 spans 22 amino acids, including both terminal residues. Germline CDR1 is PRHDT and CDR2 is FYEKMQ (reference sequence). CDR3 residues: CASSLGGANVLTFGAGNQPQHF.

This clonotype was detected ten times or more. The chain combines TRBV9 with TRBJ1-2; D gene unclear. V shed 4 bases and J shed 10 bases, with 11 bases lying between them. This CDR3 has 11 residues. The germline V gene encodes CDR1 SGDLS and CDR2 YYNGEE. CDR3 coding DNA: TGTGCCAGCAGCCCTGCGGACTTCTACACCTTC. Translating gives CASSPADFYTF.

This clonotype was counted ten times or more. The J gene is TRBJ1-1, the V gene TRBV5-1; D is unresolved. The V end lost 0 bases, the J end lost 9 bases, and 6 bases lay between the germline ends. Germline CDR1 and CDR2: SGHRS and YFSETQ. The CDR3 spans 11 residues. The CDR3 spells CASSLGEKAFF. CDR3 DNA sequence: TGCGCCAGCAGCTTGGGAGAAAAAGCTTTCTTT.

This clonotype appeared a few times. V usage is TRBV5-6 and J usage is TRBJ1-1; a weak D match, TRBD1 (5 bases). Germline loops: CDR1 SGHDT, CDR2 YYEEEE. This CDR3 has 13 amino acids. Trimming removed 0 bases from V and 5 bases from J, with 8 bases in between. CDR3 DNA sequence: TGTGCCAGCAGCTTGGAGGAGGGGACTGAAGCTTTCTTT. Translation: CASSLEEGTEAFF.

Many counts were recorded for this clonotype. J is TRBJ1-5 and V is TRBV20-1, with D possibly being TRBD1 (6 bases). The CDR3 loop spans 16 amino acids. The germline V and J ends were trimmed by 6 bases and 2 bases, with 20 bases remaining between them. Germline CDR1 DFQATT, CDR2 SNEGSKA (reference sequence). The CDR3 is CSAIRGGYGGNQPQHF. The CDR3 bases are TGCAGTGCCATACGTGGGGGCTACGGGGGCAATCAGCCCCAGCATTTT.

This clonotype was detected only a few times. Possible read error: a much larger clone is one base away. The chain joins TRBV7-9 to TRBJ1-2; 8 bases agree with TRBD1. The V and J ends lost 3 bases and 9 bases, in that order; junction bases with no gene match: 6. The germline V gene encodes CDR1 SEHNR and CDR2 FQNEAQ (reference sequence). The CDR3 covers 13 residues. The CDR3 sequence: CASSLQGARSYTF. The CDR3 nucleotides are TGTGCCAGCAGCTTGCAGGGGGCAAGGAGCTACACCTTC.

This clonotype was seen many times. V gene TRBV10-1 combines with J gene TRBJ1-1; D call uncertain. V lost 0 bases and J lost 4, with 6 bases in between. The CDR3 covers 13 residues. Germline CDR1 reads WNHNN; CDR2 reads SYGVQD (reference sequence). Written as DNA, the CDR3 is TGCGCCAGCAGTGAGTCGAAGGTCACTGAAGCTTTCTTT. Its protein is CASSESKVTEAFF.

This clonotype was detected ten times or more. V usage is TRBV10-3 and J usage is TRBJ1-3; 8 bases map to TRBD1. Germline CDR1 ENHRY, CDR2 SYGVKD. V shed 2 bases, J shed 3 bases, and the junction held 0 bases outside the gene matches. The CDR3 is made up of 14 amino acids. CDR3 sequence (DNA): TGTGCCATCAGTGAGACAGGGGGTGGAAACACCATATATTTT. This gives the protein CAISETGGGNTIYF.

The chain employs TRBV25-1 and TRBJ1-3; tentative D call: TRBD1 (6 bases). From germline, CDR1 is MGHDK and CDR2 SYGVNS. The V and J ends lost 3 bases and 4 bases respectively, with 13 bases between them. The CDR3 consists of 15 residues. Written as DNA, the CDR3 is TGTGCCAGCAGTGATATAGAGGGGACAGGAAACACCATATATTTT. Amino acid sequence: CASSDIEGTGNTIYF. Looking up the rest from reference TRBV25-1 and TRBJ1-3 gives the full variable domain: EADIYQTPRYLVIGTGKKITLECSQTMGHDKMYWYQQDPGMELHLIHYSYGVNSTEKGDLSSESTVSRIRTEHFPLTLESARPSHTSQYLCASSDIEGTGNTIYFGEGSWLTVV.

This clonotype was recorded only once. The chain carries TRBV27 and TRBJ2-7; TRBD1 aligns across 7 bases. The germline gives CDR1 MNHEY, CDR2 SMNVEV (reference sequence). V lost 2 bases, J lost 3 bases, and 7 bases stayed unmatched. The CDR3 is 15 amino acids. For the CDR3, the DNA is TGTGCCAGCAGTTTAAATAGGGGGCTCGGCTACGAGCAGTACTTC. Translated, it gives CASSLNRGLGYEQYF.

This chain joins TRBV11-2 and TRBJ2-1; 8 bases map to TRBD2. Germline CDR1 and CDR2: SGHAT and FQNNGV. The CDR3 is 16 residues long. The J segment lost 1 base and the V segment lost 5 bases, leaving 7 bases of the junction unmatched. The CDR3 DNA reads TGTGCCAGCAGCACTAAGCGGGGGTATTCCTACAATGAGCAGTTCTTC. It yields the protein CASSTKRGYSYNEQFF.

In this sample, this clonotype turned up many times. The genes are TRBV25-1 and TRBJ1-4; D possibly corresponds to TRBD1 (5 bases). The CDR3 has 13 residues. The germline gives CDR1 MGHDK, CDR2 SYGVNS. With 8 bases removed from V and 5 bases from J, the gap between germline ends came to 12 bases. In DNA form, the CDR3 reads TGTGCCAGCTCCGGGGCCATAAATGAAAAACTGTTTTTT. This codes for CASSGAINEKLFF.

CDR3 sequence reads: CASSIAAEQFF. For the CDR3, the DNA is TGTGCCAGTAGTATTGCGGCTGAGCAGTTCTTC. The chain combines TRBV19 with TRBJ2-1; D is uncertain. Germline assignment: CDR1 LNHDA and CDR2 SQIVND (reference sequence). V lost 3 bases, J lost 9 bases, and 6 bases lay in between. The CDR3 length is 11 residues.

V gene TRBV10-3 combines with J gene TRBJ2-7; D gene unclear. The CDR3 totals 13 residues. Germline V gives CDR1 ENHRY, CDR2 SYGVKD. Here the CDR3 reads CASSEFLAYEQYV. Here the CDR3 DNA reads TGTGCCAGCAGTGAGTTTCTAGCCTACGAGCAGTACGTC.

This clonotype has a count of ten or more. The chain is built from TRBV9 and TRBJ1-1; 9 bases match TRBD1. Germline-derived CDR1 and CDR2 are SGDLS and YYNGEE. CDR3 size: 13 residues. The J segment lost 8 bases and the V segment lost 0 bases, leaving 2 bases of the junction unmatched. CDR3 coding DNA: TGTGCCAGCAGCGTAGGGGGGACAGGGGAAGCTTTCTTT. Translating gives CASSVGGTGEAFF.

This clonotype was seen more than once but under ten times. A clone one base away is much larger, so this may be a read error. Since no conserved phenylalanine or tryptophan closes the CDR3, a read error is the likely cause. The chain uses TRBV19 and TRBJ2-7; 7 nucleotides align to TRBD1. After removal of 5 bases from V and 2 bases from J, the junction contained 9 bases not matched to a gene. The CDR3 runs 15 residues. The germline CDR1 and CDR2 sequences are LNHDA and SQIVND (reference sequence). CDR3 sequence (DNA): TGTGCCAGTAGTGGGGGACAGCTGAACACCTACGAGCAGTACCTC. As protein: CASSGGQLNTYEQYL.

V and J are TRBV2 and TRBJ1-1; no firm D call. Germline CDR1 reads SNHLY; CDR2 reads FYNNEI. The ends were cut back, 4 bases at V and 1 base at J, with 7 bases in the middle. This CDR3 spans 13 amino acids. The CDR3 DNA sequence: TGTGCCAGCAGTGCGGTCACGAACACTGAAGCTTTCTTT. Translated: CASSAVTNTEAFF.

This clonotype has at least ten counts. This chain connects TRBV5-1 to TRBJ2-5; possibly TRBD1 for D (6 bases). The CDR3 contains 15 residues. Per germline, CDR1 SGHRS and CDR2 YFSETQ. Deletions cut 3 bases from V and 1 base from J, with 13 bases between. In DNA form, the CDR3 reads TGCGCCAGCAGCTCGGCGACAGGAACCCAAGAGACCCAGTACTTC. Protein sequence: CASSSATGTQETQYF. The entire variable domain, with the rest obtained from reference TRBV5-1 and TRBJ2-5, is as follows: KAGVTQTPRYLIKTRGQQVTLSCSPISGHRSVSWYQQTPGQGLQFLFEYFSETQRNKGNFPGRFSGRQFSNSRSEMNVSTLELGDSALYLCASSSATGTQETQYFGPGTRLLVL.

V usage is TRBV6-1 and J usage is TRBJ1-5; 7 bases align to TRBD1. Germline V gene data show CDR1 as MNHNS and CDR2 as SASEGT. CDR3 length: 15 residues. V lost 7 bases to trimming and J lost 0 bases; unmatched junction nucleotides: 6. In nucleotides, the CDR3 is TGTGCCAGCACCGGGACAGAGTATAGCAATCAGCCCCAGCATTTT. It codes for CASTGTEYSNQPQHF.

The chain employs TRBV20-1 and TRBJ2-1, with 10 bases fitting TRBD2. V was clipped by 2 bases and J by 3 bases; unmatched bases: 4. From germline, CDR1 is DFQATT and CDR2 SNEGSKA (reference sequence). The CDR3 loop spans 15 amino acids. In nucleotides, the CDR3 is TGCAGTGCTAGAAATCTAGCGGGAGTCTACAATGAGCAGTTCTTC. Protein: CSARNLAGVYNEQFF.

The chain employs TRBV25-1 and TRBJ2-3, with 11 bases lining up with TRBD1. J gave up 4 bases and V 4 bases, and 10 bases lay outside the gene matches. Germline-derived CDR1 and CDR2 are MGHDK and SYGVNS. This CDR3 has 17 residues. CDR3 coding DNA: TGTGCCAGCAGTGCCCTAGCGGGACAGGGGGTTGCAGATACGCAGTATTTT. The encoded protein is CASSALAGQGVADTQYF.

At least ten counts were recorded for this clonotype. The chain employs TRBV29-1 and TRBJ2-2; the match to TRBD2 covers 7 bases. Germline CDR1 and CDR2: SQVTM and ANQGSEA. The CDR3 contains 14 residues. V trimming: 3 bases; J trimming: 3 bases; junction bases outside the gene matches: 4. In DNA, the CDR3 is TGCAGCGTTGAGACGGGAGGAGACACCGGGGAGCTGTTTTTT. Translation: CSVETGGDTGELFF.

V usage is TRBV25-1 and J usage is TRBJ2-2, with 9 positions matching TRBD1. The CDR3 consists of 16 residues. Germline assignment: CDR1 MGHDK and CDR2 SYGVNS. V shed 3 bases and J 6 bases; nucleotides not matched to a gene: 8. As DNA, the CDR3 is TGTGCCAGCAGTGACGGGACAGGGTCAGGGGCCGGGGAGCTGTTTTTT. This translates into CASSDGTGSGAGELFF.

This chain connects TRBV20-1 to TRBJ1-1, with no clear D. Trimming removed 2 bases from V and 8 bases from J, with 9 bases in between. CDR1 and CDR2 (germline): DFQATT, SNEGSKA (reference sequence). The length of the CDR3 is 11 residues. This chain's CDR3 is CSARWSFEAFF. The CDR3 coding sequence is TGCAGTGCTAGATGGTCATTCGAAGCTTTCTTT.

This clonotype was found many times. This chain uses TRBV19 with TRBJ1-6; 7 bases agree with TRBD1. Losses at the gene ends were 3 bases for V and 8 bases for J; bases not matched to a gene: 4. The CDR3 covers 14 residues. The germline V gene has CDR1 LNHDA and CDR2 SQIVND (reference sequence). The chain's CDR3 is CASSIRQGDSPLHF. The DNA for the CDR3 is TGTGCCAGTAGTATCCGGCAGGGGGATTCACCCCTCCACTTT.

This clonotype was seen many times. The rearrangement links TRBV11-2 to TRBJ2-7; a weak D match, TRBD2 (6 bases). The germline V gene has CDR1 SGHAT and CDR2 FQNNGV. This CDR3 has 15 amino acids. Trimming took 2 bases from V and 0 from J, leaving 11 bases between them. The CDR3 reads CASSLPGEGSYEQYF. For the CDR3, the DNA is TGTGCCAGCAGCTTACCGGGAGAGGGCTCCTACGAGCAGTACTTC.

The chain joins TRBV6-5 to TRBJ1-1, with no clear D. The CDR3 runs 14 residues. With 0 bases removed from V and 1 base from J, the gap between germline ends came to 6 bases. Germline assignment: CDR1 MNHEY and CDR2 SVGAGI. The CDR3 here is CASSYSSPNTEAFF. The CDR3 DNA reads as TGTGCCAGCAGTTACTCAAGCCCGAACACTGAAGCTTTCTTT.

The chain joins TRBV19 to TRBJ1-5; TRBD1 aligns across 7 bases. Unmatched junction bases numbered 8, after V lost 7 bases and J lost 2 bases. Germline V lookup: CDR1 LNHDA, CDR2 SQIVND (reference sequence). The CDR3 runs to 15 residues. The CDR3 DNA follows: TGTGCCAGTACCCTGACAGGGAGTCGCAATCAGCCCCAGCATTTT. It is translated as CASTLTGSRNQPQHF.